This entry describes one TCR beta chain. Amplified regions were TCR beta CDR3 sequences from RNA transcripts. Using the HTBI primer set, a first-round RT-PCR was run on the TCR CDR3. From the multiplex PCR reads, TCRdb called clonotypes with MiXCR, one entry per CDR3 protein. The sample lists about 700,000 distinct CDR3 sequences; 12% to 15% were seen once. V shed 4 bases and J shed 6 bases, with 19 bases lying between them. The germline CDR1 and CDR2 sequences are SGHVS and FNYEAQ. The CDR3 length is 15 residues. This entry belongs to a study of T cells in Graves' hyperthyroidism and ophthalmopathy. The chain couples TRBV7-6 to TRBJ2-7; D is perhaps TRBD2 (6 bases). This clonotype was obtained from a woman younger than 35 with Graves' hyperthyroidism. The sample taken for sequencing was blood. CDR3 protein: CASSSYPGGYGEQYF. The CDR3 region has the DNA TGTGCCAGCAGCTCATATCCTGGGGGGTATGGCGAGCAGTACTTC. The whole variable domain, remainder taken from reference TRBV7-6 and TRBJ2-7, is GAGVSQSPRYKVTKRGQDVALRCDPISGHVSLYWYRQALGQGPEFLTYFNYEAQQDKSGLPNDRFSAERPEGSISTLTIQRTEQRDSAMYRCASSSYPGGYGEQYFGPGTRLTVT.